This T cell receptor (beta chain) emerged from a study of cytomegalovirus exposure and HLA in healthy donors. From germline, CDR1 is ENHRY and CDR2 SYGVKD. The CDR3 is 13 amino acids. V was trimmed by 3 bases and J by 4 bases, leaving 9 bases between them. Only in-frame clones appear in the TCRdb table, and some are missing; sequencing was by immunoSEQ multiplex PCR. The data hold over 110,000 clones, with roughly four fifths observed a single time. The clonotype was recovered from a woman aged 25 to 39 in good health and CMV-seronegative. Sequences were obtained from PBMCs. This chain uses TRBV10-3 with TRBJ1-2; D may be TRBD1 (5 bases). The CDR3 here is CAISDVRAYGYTF. CDR3 nucleotides: TGTGCCATCAGTGACGTCAGGGCCTATGGCTACACCTTC.